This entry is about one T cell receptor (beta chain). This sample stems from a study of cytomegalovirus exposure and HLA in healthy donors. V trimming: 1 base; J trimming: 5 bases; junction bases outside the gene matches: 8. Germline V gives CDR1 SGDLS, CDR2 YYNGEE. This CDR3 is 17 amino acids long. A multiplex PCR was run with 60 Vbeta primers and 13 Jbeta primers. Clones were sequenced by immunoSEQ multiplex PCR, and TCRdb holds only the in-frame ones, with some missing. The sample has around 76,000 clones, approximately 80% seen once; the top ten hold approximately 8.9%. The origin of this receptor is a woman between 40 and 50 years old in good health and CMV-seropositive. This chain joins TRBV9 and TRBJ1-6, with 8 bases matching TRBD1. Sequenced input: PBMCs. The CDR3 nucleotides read TGTGCCAGCAGCGTATTCCCAGGGGGCGAGGATAATTCACCCCTCCACTTT. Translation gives CASSVFPGGEDNSPLHF.